This record looks at one TCR beta chain sequence and its context. The target antigen is unknown. A junction boundary mismatches the germline segment, possibly from a read error. The CDR3 loop spans 13 amino acids. Germline CDR1 is MNHEY and CDR2 is SMNVEV (reference sequence). A sample-barcoded 5' primer and a J-beta primer mix were used in a second PCR of about 6 to 11 cycles. One entry per CDR3 protein results from TCRdb running MiXCR on the 5' RACE reads. The repertoire has roughly 2 million distinct CDR3 sequences, 40% to 55% of them found once; the top ten carry around 2.1%. This sample is part of a study of blood T cells in healthy people across ages. Points from the study as a whole: Aged donors had fewer naive CD4+ cells and lower diversity than long-lived donors. Significant beta diversity loss was already apparent by age approximately 37, declining roughly linearly.

Total RNA amounts of at least 6 micrograms were extracted per sample. The source material was blood. This receptor was obtained from a woman in her thirties or forties in good health. The V call is TRBV27, the J call TRBJ2-7; D tentatively fits TRBD1 or TRBD2 (5 bases each). The chain's CDR3 is CACSLFGWDEQYF. In DNA, the CDR3 is TGTGCCTGCAGTTTATTTGGTTGGGACGAGCAGTATTTC.